A selection of T cell receptor beta chains follows, all from one sample in a study of beta chain features in type 1 diabetes. Produced via immunoSEQ multiplex PCR; TCRdb's table is partial and in-frame only. The repertoire holds about 25,000 clones, with 68% as singletons. The sample consisted of stem cell memory CD4+ T cells from blood. Every receptor here comes from a middle-aged woman with type 1 diabetes. Each CDR3 is given with its conserved first and last residue. Each record gives: V gene, D gene, J gene, clone size, CDR3 protein, CDR3 DNA. A D gene is named only where the DNA matches it firmly. Clone sizes are given selectively: once, few, many, or a class where the clone is expanded.

v_call: TRBV7-2
d_call: TRBD2
j_call: TRBJ2-5
clone_size: .
cdr3_aa: CASSWGGQQETQYF
cdr3_nt: TGTGCCAGCAGCTGGGGAGGGCAGCAAGAGACCCAGTACTTC

v_call: TRBV6-1
d_call: TRBD1
j_call: TRBJ1-5
clone_size: .
cdr3_aa: CASSEGTGGQPQHF
cdr3_nt: TGTGCCAGCAGTGAAGGAACAGGGGGTCAGCCCCAGCATTTT

v_call: TRBV28
d_call: .
j_call: TRBJ2-6
clone_size: .
cdr3_aa: CASSTGAGANVLTF
cdr3_nt: TGTGCCAGCAGTACAGGTGCTGGGGCCAACGTCCTGACTTTC

v_call: TRBV11-3
d_call: TRBD1
j_call: TRBJ2-5
clone_size: .
cdr3_aa: CASSSRGQETQYF
cdr3_nt: TGTGCCAGCAGCTCCAGGGGGCAAGAGACCCAGTACTTC

v_call: TRBV4-3
d_call: .
j_call: TRBJ2-7
clone_size: .
cdr3_aa: CASSQDPRQGTFEQYF
cdr3_nt: TGCGCCAGCAGCCAAGATCCGAGGCAGGGTACGTTCGAGCAGTACTTC

v_call: TRBV5-6
d_call: .
j_call: TRBJ2-1
clone_size: .
cdr3_aa: CASSLERVKYNEQFF
cdr3_nt: TGTGCCAGCAGCTTGGAACGGGTCAAGTACAATGAGCAGTTCTTC

v_call: TRBV29-1
d_call: .
j_call: TRBJ2-7
clone_size: .
cdr3_aa: CSGGGLSYEQYF
cdr3_nt: TGCAGCGGGGGGGGCCTCTCCTACGAGCAGTACTTC

v_call: TRBV5-5
d_call: .
j_call: TRBJ1-1
clone_size: .
cdr3_aa: CASSLPQDTEAFF
cdr3_nt: TGTGCCAGCAGCTTACCACAGGACACTGAAGCTTTCTTT

v_call: TRBV11-1
d_call: TRBD1
j_call: TRBJ1-2
clone_size: few
cdr3_aa: CASSSTGDYGYTF
cdr3_nt: TGTGCCAGCAGCTCGACAGGGGACTATGGCTACACCTTC

v_call: TRBV7-2
d_call: TRBD2
j_call: TRBJ2-1
clone_size: .
cdr3_aa: CASSFGLARNEQFF
cdr3_nt: TGTGCCAGCAGCTTCGGACTAGCGCGCAATGAGCAGTTCTTC

v_call: TRBV5-1
d_call: TRBD1
j_call: TRBJ2-7
clone_size: .
cdr3_aa: CASSFITGARPYEQYF
cdr3_nt: TGCGCCAGCAGCTTTATTACAGGGGCCCGCCCTTACGAGCAGTACTTC

v_call: TRBV28
d_call: TRBD1
j_call: TRBJ2-7
clone_size: .
cdr3_aa: CASTPTGTGAYEQYF
cdr3_nt: TGTGCCAGCACCCCAACCGGGACAGGGGCCTACGAGCAGTACTTC

v_call: TRBV4-2
d_call: .
j_call: TRBJ2-1
clone_size: .
cdr3_aa: CASSQVSHYDEQFF
cdr3_nt: TGTGCCAGCAGCCAAGTGTCCCACTACGATGAGCAGTTCTTC

v_call: TRBV7-2
d_call: TRBD1
j_call: TRBJ1-2
clone_size: .
cdr3_aa: CASSPRTGPGYGYTF
cdr3_nt: TGTGCCAGCAGCCCACGGACAGGGCCAGGCTATGGCTACACCTTC

v_call: TRBV29-1
d_call: .
j_call: TRBJ2-7
clone_size: .
cdr3_aa: CSVEAAPGHLSYEQYF
cdr3_nt: TGCAGCGTTGAAGCTGCTCCGGGACATCTCTCCTACGAGCAGTACTTC

v_call: TRBV25-1
d_call: .
j_call: TRBJ1-1
clone_size: .
cdr3_aa: CASRAPRGWTEAFF
cdr3_nt: TGTGCCAGCAGGGCCCCCCGCGGGTGGACTGAAGCTTTCTTT

v_call: TRBV5-4
d_call: .
j_call: TRBJ2-3
clone_size: .
cdr3_aa: CASSLVVASTDTQYF
cdr3_nt: TGTGCCAGCAGCTTGGTTGTAGCTAGCACAGATACGCAGTATTTT

v_call: TRBV2
d_call: .
j_call: TRBJ1-5
clone_size: few
cdr3_aa: CASSGPGGNQPQHF
cdr3_nt: TGTGCCAGCAGTGGCCCAGGGGGCAATCAGCCCCAGCATTTT

v_call: TRBV28
d_call: .
j_call: TRBJ2-7
clone_size: .
cdr3_aa: CASSPGGGAVFTYEQYF
cdr3_nt: TGTGCCAGCAGTCCCGGTGGAGGGGCAGTCTTTACCTACGAGCAGTACTTC

v_call: TRBV11-3
d_call: .
j_call: TRBJ2-5
clone_size: .
cdr3_aa: CASSLGFGGETQYF
cdr3_nt: TGTGCCAGCAGCTTAGGTTTCGGCGGAGAGACCCAGTACTTC